Listed here are 12 T cell receptor beta chains from one sample, sequenced in a study of T cell responses to AZD1222 COVID-19 vaccine. TCRdb's table, derived via immunoSEQ multiplex PCR, lists solely in-frame clones and lacks some. Seen here are about 180,000 clones, around 90% observed once, and the top ten hold less than 2.5%. This specimen consisted of peripheral blood, obtained 28 days after the second AZD1222 dose. The receptors here all came from an adult who received the AZD1222 COVID-19 vaccine.

V and J are TRBV2 and TRBJ2-3; D is perhaps TRBD2 (5 bases). With 7 bases removed from V and 2 bases from J, the gap between germline ends came to 13 bases. Germline CDR1 reads SNHLY; CDR2 reads FYNNEI. This CDR3 is 14 amino acids long. CDR3 bases: TGTGCCAGCATGTTGCTAGCAAACACAGATACGCAGTATTTT. This encodes CASMLLANTDTQYF.

This clone was recorded only once. The chain uses TRBV19 and TRBJ1-6, with D hard to call. CDR1 LNHDA and CDR2 SQIVND come from the germline V gene (reference sequence). There are 12 residues in the CDR3. The ends were cut back, 5 bases at V and 6 bases at J, with 5 bases in the middle. The CDR3 loop is CASSLSNSPLHF. In DNA form, the CDR3 reads TGTGCCAGTAGTCTTTCTAATTCACCCCTCCACTTT.

The chain couples TRBV4-2 to TRBJ1-2; D is ambiguous. The CDR3 consists of 16 residues. Germline V lookup: CDR1 LGHNA, CDR2 YNFKEQ. V was clipped by 0 bases and J by 1 base, with 12 bases between them. The CDR3 nucleotides are TGTGCCAGCAGCCAAGAGGGCACGAGGTTTAACTATGGCTACACCTTC. This translates into CASSQEGTRFNYGYTF.

The CDR3 spells CASSQEGGQGFNYGYTF. In nucleotides, the CDR3 is TGTGCCAGCAGCCAAGAAGGTGGACAGGGATTTAACTATGGCTACACCTTC. The chain has TRBV14 and TRBJ1-2; 8 bases align to TRBD1. Germline CDR1 SGHDN, CDR2 FVKESK. J was trimmed by 1 base and V by 0 bases; bases with no gene match: 7. CDR3 length: 17 amino acids.

The chain uses TRBV29-1 and TRBJ1-3; 7 positions agree with TRBD1. Germline CDR1 and CDR2: SQVTM and ANQGSEA. Trimming took 2 bases from V and 3 from J; bases not matched to a gene: 4. This CDR3 has 14 amino acids. The CDR3 loop reads CSVEPTGLGNTIYF. The CDR3 DNA reads as TGCAGCGTTGAACCGACAGGGCTTGGAAACACCATATATTTT. The full variable domain, in which reference TRBV29-1 and TRBJ1-3 provide the parts outside the CDR3, is SAVISQKPSRDICQRGTSLTIQCQVDSQVTMMFWYRQQPGQSLTLIATANQGSEATYESGFVIDKFPISRPNLTFSTLTVSNMSPEDSSIYLCSVEPTGLGNTIYFGEGSWLTVV.

The rearrangement links TRBV7-9 to TRBJ1-1, with D tentatively TRBD1 (5 bases). Trimming cost V 7 bases and J 1 base, with 19 bases left between them. CDR3 length: 16 amino acids. Germline V CDR1 and CDR2: SEHNR, FQNEAQ (reference sequence). CDR3 in amino acids: CASTRGLIGGNTEAFF. The CDR3 region has the DNA TGTGCCAGCACCCGGGGCCTAATTGGTGGGAACACTGAAGCTTTCTTT.

The chain joins TRBV7-8 to TRBJ2-5; 12 nucleotides align to TRBD2. The germline V gene has CDR1 SGHVS and CDR2 FQNEAQ. The CDR3 has 14 residues. Trimming cost V 5 bases and J 5 bases; bases outside gene matches: 3. CDR3 sequence: CASSRTSGVETQYF. The CDR3 DNA sequence: TGTGCCAGCAGCAGGACTAGCGGGGTTGAGACCCAGTACTTC.

This chain uses TRBV27 with TRBJ2-2; D is ambiguous. Trimming took 3 bases from V and 5 from J, leaving 10 bases between them. This CDR3 region has 14 residues. Germline lookup yields CDR1 MNHEY and CDR2 SMNVEV (reference sequence). CDR3: CASSFVSRTGELFF. DNA of the CDR3: TGTGCCAGCAGTTTCGTTTCGAGGACCGGGGAGCTGTTTTTT.

The chain uses TRBV11-2 and TRBJ1-2; 8 bases match TRBD1. After removal of 0 bases from V and 7 bases from J, the junction contained 7 bases not matched to a gene. The CDR3 runs 15 residues. Per germline, CDR1 SGHAT and CDR2 FQNNGV. In nucleotides, the CDR3 is TGTGCCAGCAGCTTAGATGGAAACAGGGGGGGTGGCTACACCTTC. It specifies CASSLDGNRGGGYTF.

The chain uses TRBV27 and TRBJ2-1; 13 bases line up with TRBD2. The CDR3 loop spans 15 amino acids. After removal of 7 bases from V and 5 bases from J, the junction contained 5 bases not matched to a gene. Germline CDR1 is MNHEY and CDR2 is SMNVEV (reference sequence). DNA of the CDR3: TGTGCCAGCAACCTACTAGCGGGGGGGCACAATGAGCAGTTCTTC. Translating it yields CASNLLAGGHNEQFF.

The chain uses TRBV19 and TRBJ1-4; weak D call: TRBD1 (6 bases). The CDR3 has 15 amino acids. V was cut by 5 bases and J by 5 bases, with 15 bases left in between. The germline CDR1 and CDR2 sequences are LNHDA and SQIVND (reference sequence). Here the CDR3 DNA reads TGTGCCAGTAGTCATATGGGGGCAGGGAATGAAAAACTGTTTTTT. Protein: CASSHMGAGNEKLFF.

The chain combines TRBV25-1 with TRBJ1-4, with D tentatively TRBD1 (5 bases). In germline, CDR1 is MGHDK, CDR2 SYGVNS. This CDR3 has 15 amino acids. V gave up 2 bases and J gave up 5 bases, with 12 bases separating them. DNA for the CDR3: TGTGCCAGCAGTGAACTCGGGACTTCCAATGAAAAACTGTTTTTT. This codes for CASSELGTSNEKLFF.